This TCR beta chain was recovered during a study of blood T cell repertoires in COVID-19. Study overall: Donors in the United States, Italy and Spain gave samples during acute or convalescent COVID-19. Sample material is recorded as cDNA or gDNA derived from T cells, B-cell-depleted T cells, or PBMCs.

Study processing details: Amplified reference gene primers provided the basis for estimating nucleated cell counts. The table came from immunoSEQ multiplex PCR; TCRdb's copy has only in-frame clones and leaves some out. V, J and clone size are taken as reported in that table, and D and trimming were inferred from the DNA itself. Of 30,000 to 45,000 clones in the sample, roughly 90% were seen once. The receptor's source is a man between 65 and 85 years old with acute or convalescent COVID-19. The sequenced sample was peripheral blood.

CDR3 protein: CASSFTGATANEQFF. The CDR3 DNA reads TGTGCCAGCAGCTTCACAGGGGCGACAGCCAATGAGCAGTTCTTC. The chain links TRBV7-3 to TRBJ2-1, with 7 bases fitting TRBD1. V lost 3 bases and J lost 6; bases outside the gene matches: 8. CDR3 length: 15 residues. The germline V gene has CDR1 SGHTA and CDR2 FQGTGA.